These 2 T cell receptor beta chains were all obtained from the same sample, sequenced in a study of cytomegalovirus exposure and HLA in healthy donors. Primers: 60 Vbeta forward and 13 Jbeta reverse. Here immunoSEQ multiplex PCR was the method, and the copy in TCRdb shows in-frame clones only, minus some. The repertoire holds about 160,000 clones, about 81% seen once, with around 0.91% in the top ten. Sequenced: PBMCs. The receptors were sampled from a girl aged 2-10 years in good health and CMV-seropositive.

V and J are TRBV7-9 and TRBJ2-7; 7 nucleotides line up with TRBD2. After removal of 1 base from V and 6 bases from J, the junction contained 6 bases not matched to a gene. Germline loops: CDR1 SEHNR, CDR2 FQNEAQ (reference sequence). This CDR3 is built from 14 residues. CDR3 residues: CASSLGGGRAEQYF. For the CDR3, the DNA is TGTGCCAGCAGCTTAGGGGGGGGGAGGGCCGAGCAGTACTTC.

Only a few counts were recorded for this clone. The chain couples TRBV29-1 to TRBJ2-5, with TRBD1 as a possible D gene (5 bases). CDR3 length equals 13 residues. Trimming left V 5 bases short and J 4 bases short, with 14 bases between. Germline lookup yields CDR1 SQVTM and CDR2 ANQGSEA. The CDR3 bases are TGCAGCGTTCGAAAGGGGTCGGGAGAGACCCAGTACTTC. It specifies CSVRKGSGETQYF.